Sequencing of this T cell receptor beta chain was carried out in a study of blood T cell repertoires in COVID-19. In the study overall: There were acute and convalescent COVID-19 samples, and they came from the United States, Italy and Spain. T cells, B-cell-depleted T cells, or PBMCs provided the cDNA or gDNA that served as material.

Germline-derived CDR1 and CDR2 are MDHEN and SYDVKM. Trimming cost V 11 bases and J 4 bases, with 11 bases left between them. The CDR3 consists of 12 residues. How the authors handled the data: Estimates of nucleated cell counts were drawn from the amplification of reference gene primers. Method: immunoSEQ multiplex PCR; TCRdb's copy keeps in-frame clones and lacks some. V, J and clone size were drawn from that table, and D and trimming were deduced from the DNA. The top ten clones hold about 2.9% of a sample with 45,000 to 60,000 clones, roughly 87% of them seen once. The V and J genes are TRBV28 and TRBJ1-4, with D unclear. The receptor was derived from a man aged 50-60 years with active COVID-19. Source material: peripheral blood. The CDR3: CAGGRYNEKLFF. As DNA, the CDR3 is TGTGCCGGAGGGCGGTATAATGAAAAACTGTTTTTT.